Listed here are 3 T cell receptor beta chains from one sample, sequenced in a study of identical twins. TCRdb analysed the 5' RACE reads with MiXCR anew, one entry per CDR3 protein. The sample shows around 490,000 distinct CDR3 sequences, about a fifth of them seen only once. Another study also made use of these data, one on yellow fever vaccine responses in identical twins.

Specimen: CD4+ T cells sorted from blood. The receptors come from a woman aged 18-29 years in good health.

The V and J genes are TRBV28 and TRBJ2-7, with 11 bases that match TRBD1. Per germline, CDR1 MDHEN and CDR2 SYDVKM. The trim removed 6 bases at V and 3 bases at J, leaving 4 bases unmatched. This CDR3 spans 14 amino acids. This CDR3 reads CASRPGTGGYEQYV. DNA of the CDR3: TGTGCCAGCAGACCCGGGACAGGGGGCTACGAGCAGTACGTC.

The chain couples TRBV9 to TRBJ1-1; no definite D call. The V end lost 0 bases, the J end lost 4 bases, and 13 bases lay between the germline ends. Germline CDR1 is SGDLS and CDR2 is YYNGEE. The CDR3 has 15 amino acids. This CDR3 reads CASSVGAGPRTEAFF. CDR3 bases: TGTGCCAGCAGCGTAGGAGCTGGTCCCCGCACTGAAGCTTTCTTT. The full variable domain, in which reference TRBV9 and TRBJ1-1 provide the parts outside the CDR3, is DSGVTQTPKHLITATGQRVTLRCSPRSGDLSVYWYQQSLDQGLQFLIQYYNGEERAKGNILERFSAQQFPDLHSELNLSSLELGDSALYFCASSVGAGPRTEAFFGQGTRLTVV.

The J gene is TRBJ2-1, the V gene TRBV24-1; 8 positions agree with TRBD1. This CDR3 comprises 13 residues. Germline CDR1 is KGHDR and CDR2 is SFDVKD. J lost 7 bases, V lost 8 bases, and 6 bases had no gene match. This CDR3 is CATKDRDSNEQFF. The DNA for the CDR3 is TGTGCCACCAAGGACAGGGATTCGAATGAGCAGTTCTTC.